This T cell receptor beta chain appears in the sequencing data of a study of T cells in Graves' hyperthyroidism and ophthalmopathy. Study-level findings and limits: A model built on 13 V-J features separated ophthalmopathy from stable hyperthyroidism.

RNA transcripts served as the template for amplifying TCR beta CDR3 regions. Carried out on the TCR CDR3, a first-round RT-PCR used the HTBI primer set. TCRdb reprocessed the multiplex PCR reads with MiXCR, giving one entry per CDR3 protein. Of about 530,000 distinct CDR3 sequences listed, 17% were seen once; the top ten hold approximately 16%. In its sample, this clonotype was seen a few times. Its target is unknown. The germline V gene encodes CDR1 SGHDN and CDR2 FVKESK. The V segment lost 2 bases and the J segment 7 bases; nucleotides outside the gene matches: 8. This CDR3 has 14 residues. The rearrangement joins TRBV14 to TRBJ2-7; 7 nucleotides match TRBD1. The source material was blood. The sequence was collected from a woman aged 18-29 years with Graves' ophthalmopathy. The CDR3 bases are TGTGCCAGCAGCCAACCGGACAGGTCGAATGAGCAGTACTTC. This translates into CASSQPDRSNEQYF. Filled out from reference TRBV14 and TRBJ2-7, the complete variable domain reads EAGVTQFPSHSVIEKGQTVTLRCDPISGHDNLYWYRRVMGKEIKFLLHFVKESKQDESGMPNNRFLAERTGGTYSTLKVQPAELEDSGVYFCASSQPDRSNEQYFGPGTRLTVT.